Listed here is a single T cell receptor beta chain. This sample is drawn from a study of control samples from healthy donors and cancer patients. Between the trimmed V and J ends, which lost 3 bases and 3 bases, there was a span of 9 bases. CDR1 is LNHDA, CDR2 SQIVND, per germline (reference sequence). The CDR3 runs to 13 residues. The assay was immunoSEQ multiplex PCR, and TCRdb's table has in-frame clones only and misses some. This sample has about 70,000 clones, with roughly 84% found just once. V gene TRBV19 combines with J gene TRBJ2-7; D gene uncertain. The specimen sequenced was blood. The clonotype comes from a man aged 45-65 years in good health. CDR3 protein: CASSISKYYEQYF. The CDR3 DNA is TGTGCCAGTAGTATCAGCAAATACTACGAGCAGTACTTC.